The clone carrying this TCR beta chain was counted a few times. Data came from immunoSEQ multiplex PCR; TCRdb stores just in-frame clones and leaves some out. The top ten clones hold around 5.4% of a sample with some 140,000 clones, 85% to 95% of them seen once. This sample is part of a study of control samples from healthy donors and cancer patients. Sequenced: blood. This sequence was found in a man aged 40-49 years in good health.

In DNA form, the CDR3 reads TGTGCCAGCAGGTCGGGGACGAACTACGAGCAGTACTTC. Translated: CASRSGTNYEQYF. The chain is built from TRBV6-6 and TRBJ2-7; D tentatively fits TRBD1 or TRBD2 (5 bases each). This CDR3 has 13 residues. Trimming removed 6 bases at V and 3 bases at J, with 12 bases between. Germline CDR1 MNHNY, CDR2 SVGAGI (reference sequence).